Presented here are 22 T cell receptor beta chains from one specimen sequenced in a study of beta chain features in type 1 diabetes. Antigens of these TCRs are unknown. Study-wide findings and caveats: When Type 1 diabetes patients were examined, their TCRB CDR3s proved moderately but significantly shorter in all four CD4+ subsets.

Expressed TCRB transcripts were sequenced, since all the RNA that had been isolated was reverse transcribed. Sequenced by immunoSEQ multiplex PCR; TCRdb stores in-frame clones only, minus some. The sample comprises approximately 600,000 clones, 12% of which are singletons, and around 0.12% rests with the top ten. Material: naive CD4+ T cells from blood. The origin of the receptors is a man aged 25 to 40 with type 1 diabetes.

This clone was picked up a small number of times. The gene calls are TRBV19 and TRBJ1-2; 8 positions agree with TRBD1. Trimming removed 7 bases from V and 0 bases from J; junction bases left unmatched: 7. There are 15 residues in the CDR3. CDR1 is LNHDA and CDR2 is SQIVND in the germline V gene (reference sequence). CDR3 DNA: TGTGCCAGTAAAGAGACAGGGGACACTAACTATGGCTACACCTTC. Its translation: CASKETGDTNYGYTF.

In this sample, this clone turned up a few times. The identical CDR3 is also encoded by other nucleotide sequences in the sample. This chain links TRBV7-2 with TRBJ1-6, with 11 bases identical to TRBD1. Per the germline V gene, CDR1 is SGHTA and CDR2 is FQGNSA. CDR3 size: 15 residues. The J segment lost 7 bases and the V segment lost 5 bases, leaving 4 bases of the junction unmatched. CDR3 protein: CASSPGTGGNSPLHF. The CDR3 DNA sequence: TGTGCCAGCAGCCCCGGGACAGGGGGAAATTCACCCCTCCACTTT.

This clone was counted between two and nine times. V is TRBV5-4 and J is TRBJ2-7; D not certain. The CDR3 runs 14 residues. V was shortened by 0 bases and J by 5 bases, with 12 bases between the two germline ends. CDR1 and CDR2 (germline): SGHNT, YYREEE (reference sequence). Here the CDR3 DNA reads TGTGCCAGCAGCTTGGATCTACCAAACCACGAGCAGTACTTC. Translating it yields CASSLDLPNHEQYF.

This clone was seen a few times. V and J are TRBV7-3 and TRBJ1-5; D unresolved. V lost 2 bases and J lost 7, with 9 bases in between. Germline V CDR1 and CDR2: SGHTA, FQGTGA. CDR3 size: 13 residues. The CDR3 spells CASSLGVDQPQHF. In DNA, the CDR3 is TGTGCCAGCAGCTTAGGGGTAGACCAGCCCCAGCATTTT.

V and J are TRBV7-2 and TRBJ2-1, with 8 bases that match TRBD2. CDR3 length: 16 residues. Germline-derived CDR1 and CDR2 are SGHTA and FQGNSA. With V trimmed by 3 bases and J by 0 bases, 4 bases remained unmatched. CDR3 DNA: TGTGCCAGCAGCTTGTACGGGGGGGCCTCCTACAATGAGCAGTTCTTC. This gives the protein CASSLYGGASYNEQFF.

V is TRBV2 and J is TRBJ2-5, with unresolved D. V gave up 2 bases and J gave up 3 bases, with 1 base separating them. This CDR3 has 11 amino acids. Germline CDR1 reads SNHLY; CDR2 reads FYNNEI. CDR3 region: CASSEKETQYF. The CDR3 DNA is TGTGCCAGCAGTGAAAAAGAGACCCAGTACTTC.

The chain joins TRBV27 to TRBJ2-7; 8 bases fit TRBD2. J was trimmed by 2 bases and V by 5 bases; bases with no gene match: 5. The CDR3 covers 14 residues. Per germline, CDR1 MNHEY and CDR2 SMNVEV (reference sequence). CDR3 residues: CASSLAGVAYEQYF. CDR3 nucleotide sequence: TGTGCCAGCAGTCTAGCGGGCGTCGCCTACGAGCAGTACTTC.

The table lists this clone with a few counts. V usage is TRBV4-3 and J usage is TRBJ1-4; D ambiguous. The CDR3 length is 16 residues. V was pared by 4 bases and J by 0 bases, with 12 bases between. Per the germline V gene, CDR1 is LGHNA and CDR2 is YSLEER. The CDR3 region is CASSRVLEATNEKLFF. The CDR3 DNA follows: TGCGCCAGCAGCCGAGTACTAGAGGCAACTAATGAAAAACTGTTTTTT.

This clone was picked up a small number of times. The chain uses TRBV15 and TRBJ2-3; the D gene is possibly TRBD2 (7 bases). V was clipped by 0 bases and J by 1 base, with 14 bases between them. This CDR3 spans 17 amino acids. Looked up from germline, CDR1 is LNHNV and CDR2 is YYDKDF (reference sequence). The CDR3 sequence: CATSRELGGARTDTQYF. The CDR3 DNA sequence: TGTGCCACCAGCAGAGAGTTGGGGGGGGCACGCACAGATACGCAGTATTTT.

In its sample, this clone was seen a few times. The J gene is TRBJ1-1, the V gene TRBV19; D call uncertain. Germline loops: CDR1 LNHDA, CDR2 SQIVND (reference sequence). The CDR3 consists of 12 residues. V was cut by 4 bases and J by 6 bases, with 9 bases left in between. The CDR3 is CASSNNWAEAFF. CDR3 nucleotide sequence: TGTGCCAGTAGTAACAATTGGGCTGAAGCTTTCTTT. The full variable domain, rest sourced from reference TRBV19 and TRBJ1-1, is DGGITQSPKYLFRKEGQNVTLSCEQNLNHDAMYWYRQDPGQGLRLIYYSQIVNDFQKGDIAEGYSVSREKKESFPLTVTSAQKNPTAFYLCASSNNWAEAFFGQGTRLTVV.

For this clone: At the DNA level, this CDR3 is encoded by other sequences in the same sample as well. The V gene is TRBV9, the J gene TRBJ2-6; D is uncertain. Germline V gives CDR1 SGDLS, CDR2 YYNGEE. Deletions cut 1 base from V and 4 bases from J, with 3 bases between. The CDR3 spans 13 residues. CDR3 in amino acids: CASSVSGANVLTF. In DNA form, the CDR3 reads TGTGCCAGCAGCGTATCCGGGGCCAACGTCCTGACTTTC. The full variable domain, its missing parts supplied by reference TRBV9 and TRBJ2-6, is DSGVTQTPKHLITATGQRVTLRCSPRSGDLSVYWYQQSLDQGLQFLIQYYNGEERAKGNILERFSAQQFPDLHSELNLSSLELGDSALYFCASSVSGANVLTFGAGSRLTVL.

As regards this clone: In the same sample, other DNA sequences code for this CDR3. The chain recombines TRBV4-3 with TRBJ1-3; no firm D call. The CDR3 has 15 residues. V was shortened by 0 bases and J by 0 bases, with 6 bases between the two germline ends. Germline assignment: CDR1 LGHNA and CDR2 YSLEER. The CDR3 here is CASSQESNSGNTIYF. CDR3 DNA: TGCGCCAGCAGCCAAGAATCGAACTCTGGAAACACCATATATTTT.

This clone has more than one count but fewer than ten. The chain employs TRBV7-2 and TRBJ2-7, with TRBD2 matching over 8 bases. Trimming cost V 3 bases and J 4 bases; bases outside gene matches: 8. The CDR3 extends over 15 amino acids. Germline-derived CDR1 and CDR2 are SGHTA and FQGNSA. This chain's CDR3 is CASSFQTSVGYEQYF. DNA of the CDR3: TGTGCCAGCAGCTTTCAGACTAGCGTGGGATACGAGCAGTACTTC.

This clone was counted between two and nine times. V and J are TRBV7-2 and TRBJ1-6; D may be TRBD1 (5 bases). The CDR3 has 15 amino acids. Germline-derived CDR1 and CDR2 are SGHTA and FQGNSA. The germline V and J ends were trimmed by 5 bases and 9 bases, with 17 bases remaining between them. The CDR3 DNA sequence: TGTGCCAGCAGCCTAACAGGAACTGTTAGTTCACCCCTCCACTTT. This sequence encodes CASSLTGTVSSPLHF. Full variable domain (rest looked up from reference TRBV7-2 and TRBJ1-6): GAGVSQSPSNKVTEKGKDVELRCDPISGHTALYWYRQSLGQGLEFLIYFQGNSAPDKSGLPSDRFSAERTGGSVSTLTIQRTQQEDSAVYLCASSLTGTVSSPLHFGNGTRLTVT.

This clone was seen only a few times. The genes are TRBV6-6 and TRBJ1-4; possibly TRBD1 for D (5 bases). The germline V gene encodes CDR1 MNHNY and CDR2 SVGAGI (reference sequence). The ends were cut back, 8 bases at V and 5 bases at J, with 9 bases in the middle. The CDR3 loop spans 12 amino acids. The CDR3, as DNA: TGTGCCAGCCGGGACTACAATGAAAAACTGTTTTTT. Translated: CASRDYNEKLFF.

This clone has just a few counts. The chain combines TRBV5-1 with TRBJ2-7, with D maybe TRBD2 (6 bases). The CDR3 totals 15 residues. The V end lost 7 bases, the J end lost 0 bases, and 17 bases lay between the germline ends. Germline loops: CDR1 SGHRS, CDR2 YFSETQ. CDR3 DNA: TGCGCCAGCGGTTCCGGGACTCTGAGCTCCTACGAGCAGTACTTC. It encodes CASGSGTLSSYEQYF. The full variable domain, with the rest looked up from reference TRBV5-1 and TRBJ2-7, is KAGVTQTPRYLIKTRGQQVTLSCSPISGHRSVSWYQQTPGQGLQFLFEYFSETQRNKGNFPGRFSGRQFSNSRSEMNVSTLELGDSALYLCASGSGTLSSYEQYFGPGTRLTVT.

The rearrangement uses TRBV7-3 and TRBJ2-1, with D maybe TRBD2 (6 bases). Germline V gene lookup returns CDR1 SGHTA and CDR2 FQGTGA. With 1 base removed from V and 4 bases from J, the gap between germline ends came to 14 bases. The CDR3 spans 16 residues. CDR3 bases: TGTGCCAGCAGCTTAATCGGCGGGGCCGTTTACAATGAGCAGTTCTTC. It translates to CASSLIGGAVYNEQFF.

The gene calls are TRBV20-1 and TRBJ2-3; no definite D call. The V gene lost 3 bases and the J gene lost 6 bases, with 7 bases spanning the gap. Germline CDR1 reads DFQATT; CDR2 reads SNEGSKA (reference sequence). The CDR3 length is 11 residues. The CDR3 region is CSASDGDTQYF. The CDR3, as DNA: TGCAGTGCTAGTGATGGGGATACGCAGTATTTT.

A few counts support this clone. The rearrangement uses TRBV11-1 and TRBJ1-1; the D gene is possibly TRBD1 (6 bases). Germline CDR1 reads SGHAT; CDR2 reads FQDESV (reference sequence). CDR3 size: 13 residues. The V and J ends lost 0 bases and 8 bases respectively, with 10 bases between them. CDR3 sequence reads: CASSLALGTEAFF. CDR3 DNA sequence: TGTGCCAGCAGCTTAGCGCTCGGGACAGAAGCTTTCTTT.

Concerning this clone: This same CDR3 is encoded by further DNA sequences in the sample. This rearrangement joins TRBV28 to TRBJ1-5; D call uncertain. Per germline, CDR1 MDHEN and CDR2 SYDVKM. V gave up 2 bases and J gave up 6 bases, with 5 bases separating them. CDR3 length: 12 amino acids. The CDR3 nucleotides are TGTGCCAGCAGTTTAAGCGGTCAGCCCCAGCATTTT. It specifies CASSLSGQPQHF. The full variable domain, its missing parts supplied by reference TRBV28 and TRBJ1-5, is DVKVTQSSRYLVKRTGEKVFLECVQDMDHENMFWYRQDPGLGLRLIYFSYDVKMKEKGDIPEGYSVSREKKERFSLILESASTNQTSMYLCASSLSGQPQHFGDGTRLSIL.

The CDR3 spells CASSLDRNTEAFF. The CDR3 DNA follows: TGTGCCAGCAGTTTGGACAGGAACACTGAAGCTTTCTTT. V gene TRBV2 combines with J gene TRBJ1-1; the D gene is possibly TRBD1 (6 bases). The CDR3 totals 13 residues. Germline CDR1 is SNHLY and CDR2 is FYNNEI. The V gene lost 5 bases and the J gene lost 1 base, with 8 bases spanning the gap.

This clone was observed a handful of times. The CDR3 here is CAISSFGYGYTF. The CDR3 DNA sequence: TGTGCCATCAGTTCCTTCGGGTACGGCTACACCTTC. The J gene is TRBJ1-2, the V gene TRBV10-3; the D is unclear. This CDR3 contains 12 residues. Germline assignment: CDR1 ENHRY and CDR2 SYGVKD. Trimming stripped 5 bases from V and 8 bases from J, with 12 bases between.